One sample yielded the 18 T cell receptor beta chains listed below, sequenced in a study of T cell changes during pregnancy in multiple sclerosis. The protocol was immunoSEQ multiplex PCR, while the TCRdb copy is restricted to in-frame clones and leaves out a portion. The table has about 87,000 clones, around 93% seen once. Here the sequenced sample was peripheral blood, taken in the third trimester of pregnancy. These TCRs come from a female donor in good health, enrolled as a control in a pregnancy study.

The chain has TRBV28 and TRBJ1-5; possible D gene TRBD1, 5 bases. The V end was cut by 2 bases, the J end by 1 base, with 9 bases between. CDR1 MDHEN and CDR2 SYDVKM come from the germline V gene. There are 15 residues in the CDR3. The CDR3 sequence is CASSLVGASNQPQHF. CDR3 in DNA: TGTGCCAGCAGTTTAGTAGGGGCAAGCAATCAGCCCCAGCATTTT.

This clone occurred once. The CDR3 protein is CASSTGQVNTEAFF. The CDR3 DNA is TGTGCCAGCAGCACCGGACAGGTGAACACTGAAGCTTTCTTT. The V call is TRBV5-5, the J call TRBJ1-1; 7 bases align to TRBD1. Germline V CDR1 and CDR2: SGHKS, YYEKEE (reference sequence). The CDR3 runs 14 residues. J gave up 0 bases and V 4 bases, and 3 bases lay outside the gene matches.

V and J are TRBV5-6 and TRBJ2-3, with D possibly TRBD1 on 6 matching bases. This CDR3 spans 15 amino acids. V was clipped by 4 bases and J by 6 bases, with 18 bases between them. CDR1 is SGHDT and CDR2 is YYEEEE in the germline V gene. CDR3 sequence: CASSPVGGYMDTQYF. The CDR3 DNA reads TGTGCCAGCAGCCCAGTAGGGGGTTATATGGATACGCAGTATTTT.

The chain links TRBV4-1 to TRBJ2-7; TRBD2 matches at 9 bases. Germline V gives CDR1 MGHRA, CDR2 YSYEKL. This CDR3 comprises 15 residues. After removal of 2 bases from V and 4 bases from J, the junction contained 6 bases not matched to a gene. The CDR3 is CASSQLAGALYEQYF. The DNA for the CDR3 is TGCGCCAGCAGCCAATTAGCGGGAGCCCTGTACGAGCAGTACTTC.

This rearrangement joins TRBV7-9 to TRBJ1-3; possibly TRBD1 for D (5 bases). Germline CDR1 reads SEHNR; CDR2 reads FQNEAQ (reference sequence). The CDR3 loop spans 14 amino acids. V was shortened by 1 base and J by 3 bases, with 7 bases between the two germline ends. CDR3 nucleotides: TGTGCCAGCAGCTTAGAGGGGTATGGAAACACCATATATTTT. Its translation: CASSLEGYGNTIYF.

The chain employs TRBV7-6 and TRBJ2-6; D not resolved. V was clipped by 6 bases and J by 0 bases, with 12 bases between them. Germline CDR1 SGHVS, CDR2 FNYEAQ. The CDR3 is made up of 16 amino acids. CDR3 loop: CASSPVPNSGANVLTF. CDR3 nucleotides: TGTGCCAGCAGTCCCGTACCTAACTCTGGGGCCAACGTCCTGACTTTC.

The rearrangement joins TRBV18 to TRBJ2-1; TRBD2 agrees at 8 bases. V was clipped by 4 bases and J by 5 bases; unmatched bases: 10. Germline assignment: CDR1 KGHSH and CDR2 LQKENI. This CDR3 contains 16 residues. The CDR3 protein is CASSQNGAGGDNEQFF. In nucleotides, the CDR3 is TGTGCCAGCTCACAGAACGGGGCGGGAGGAGACAATGAGCAGTTCTTC.

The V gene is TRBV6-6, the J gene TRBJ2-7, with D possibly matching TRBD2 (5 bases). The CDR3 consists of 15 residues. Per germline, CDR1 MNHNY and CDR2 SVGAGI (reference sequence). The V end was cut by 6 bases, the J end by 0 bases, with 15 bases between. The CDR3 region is CASRNPQDFSYEQYF. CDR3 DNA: TGTGCCAGCAGGAACCCCCAGGACTTCTCCTACGAGCAGTACTTC.

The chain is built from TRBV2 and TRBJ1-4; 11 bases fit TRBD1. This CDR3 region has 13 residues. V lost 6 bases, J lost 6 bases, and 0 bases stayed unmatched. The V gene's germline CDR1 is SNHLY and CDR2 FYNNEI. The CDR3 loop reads CASRDRGHEKLFF. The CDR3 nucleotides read TGTGCCAGCAGGGACAGGGGGCATGAAAAACTGTTTTTT.

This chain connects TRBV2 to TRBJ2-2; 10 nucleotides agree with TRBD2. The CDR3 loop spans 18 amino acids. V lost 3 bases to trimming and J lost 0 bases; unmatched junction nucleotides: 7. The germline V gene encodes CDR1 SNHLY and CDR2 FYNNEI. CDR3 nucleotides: TGTGCCAGCAGTGATGAGTCTAGCGGGAGAGCGAACACCGGGGAGCTGTTTTTT. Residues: CASSDESSGRANTGELFF.

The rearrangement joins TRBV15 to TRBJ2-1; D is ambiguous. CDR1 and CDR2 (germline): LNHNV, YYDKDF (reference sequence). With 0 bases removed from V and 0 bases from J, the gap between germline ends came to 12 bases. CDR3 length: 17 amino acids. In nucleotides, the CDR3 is TGTGCCACCAGCAGAGATAGCTTTTCGAGCTCCTACAATGAGCAGTTCTTC. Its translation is CATSRDSFSSSYNEQFF.

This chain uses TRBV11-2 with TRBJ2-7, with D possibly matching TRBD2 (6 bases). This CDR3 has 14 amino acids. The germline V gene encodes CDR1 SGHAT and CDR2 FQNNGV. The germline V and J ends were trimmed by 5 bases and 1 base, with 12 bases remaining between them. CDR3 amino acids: CASSQGTSSYEQYF. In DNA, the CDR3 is TGTGCCAGCAGCCAAGGGACTTCTTCCTACGAGCAGTACTTC.

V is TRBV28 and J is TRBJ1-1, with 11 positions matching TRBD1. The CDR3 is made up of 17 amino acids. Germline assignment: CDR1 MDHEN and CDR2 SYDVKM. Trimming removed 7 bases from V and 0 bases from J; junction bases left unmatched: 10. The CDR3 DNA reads TGTGCCAGCAAAGGGGACAGGGGGACCCTAATGAACACTGAAGCTTTCTTT. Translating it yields CASKGDRGTLMNTEAFF.

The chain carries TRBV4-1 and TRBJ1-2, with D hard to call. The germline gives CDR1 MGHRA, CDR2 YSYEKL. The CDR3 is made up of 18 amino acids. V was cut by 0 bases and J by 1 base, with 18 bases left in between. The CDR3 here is CASSQDPGNRLLNYGYTF. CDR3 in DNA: TGCGCCAGCAGCCAAGATCCGGGGAACAGACTACTTAACTATGGCTACACCTTC.

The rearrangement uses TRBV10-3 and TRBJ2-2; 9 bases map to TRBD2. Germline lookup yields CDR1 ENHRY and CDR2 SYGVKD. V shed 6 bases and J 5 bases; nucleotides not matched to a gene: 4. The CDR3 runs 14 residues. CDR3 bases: TGTGCCATCAGGGCGGGAGGGTGGACCGGGGAGCTGTTTTTT. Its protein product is CAIRAGGWTGELFF.

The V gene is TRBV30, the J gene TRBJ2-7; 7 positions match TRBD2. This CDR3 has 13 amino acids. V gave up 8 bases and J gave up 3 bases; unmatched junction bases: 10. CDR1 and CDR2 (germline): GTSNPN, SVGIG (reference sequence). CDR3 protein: CALVAGRFYEQYF. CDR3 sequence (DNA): TGTGCCCTTGTAGCGGGCCGTTTCTACGAGCAGTACTTC.

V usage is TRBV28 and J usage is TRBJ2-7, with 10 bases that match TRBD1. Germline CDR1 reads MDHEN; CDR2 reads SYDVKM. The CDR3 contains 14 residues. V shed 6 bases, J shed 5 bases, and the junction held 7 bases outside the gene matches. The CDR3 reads CASSLWDRGDEQYF. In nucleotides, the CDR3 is TGTGCCAGCAGCCTATGGGACAGGGGTGACGAGCAGTACTTC. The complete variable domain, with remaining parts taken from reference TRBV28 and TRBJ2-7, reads DVKVTQSSRYLVKRTGEKVFLECVQDMDHENMFWYRQDPGLGLRLIYFSYDVKMKEKGDIPEGYSVSREKKERFSLILESASTNQTSMYLCASSLWDRGDEQYFGPGTRLTVT.

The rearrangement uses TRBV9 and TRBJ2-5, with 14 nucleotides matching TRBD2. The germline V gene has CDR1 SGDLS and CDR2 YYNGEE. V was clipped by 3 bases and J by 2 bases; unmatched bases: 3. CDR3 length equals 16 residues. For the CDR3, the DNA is TGTGCCAGCAGCGCCGGACTAGCGGGAGGACAAGAGACCCAGTACTTC. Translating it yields CASSAGLAGGQETQYF.